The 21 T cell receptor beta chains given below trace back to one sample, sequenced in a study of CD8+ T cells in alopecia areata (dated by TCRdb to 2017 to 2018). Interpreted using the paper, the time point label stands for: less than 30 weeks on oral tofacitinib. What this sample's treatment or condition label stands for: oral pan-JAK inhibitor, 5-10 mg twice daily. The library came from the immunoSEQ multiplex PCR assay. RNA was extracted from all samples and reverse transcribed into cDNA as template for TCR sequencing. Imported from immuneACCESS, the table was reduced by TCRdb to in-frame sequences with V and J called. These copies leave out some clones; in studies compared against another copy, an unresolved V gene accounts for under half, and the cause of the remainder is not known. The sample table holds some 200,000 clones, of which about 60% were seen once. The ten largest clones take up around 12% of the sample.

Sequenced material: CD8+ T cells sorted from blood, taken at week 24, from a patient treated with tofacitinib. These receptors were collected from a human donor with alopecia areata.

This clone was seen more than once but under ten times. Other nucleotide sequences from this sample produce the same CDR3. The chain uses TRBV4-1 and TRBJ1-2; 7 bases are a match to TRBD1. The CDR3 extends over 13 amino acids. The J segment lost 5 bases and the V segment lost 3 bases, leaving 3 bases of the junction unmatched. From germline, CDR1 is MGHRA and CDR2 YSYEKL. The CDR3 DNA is TGCGCCAGCAGCCAGAGGACAGGATATGGCTACACCTTC. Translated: CASSQRTGYGYTF.

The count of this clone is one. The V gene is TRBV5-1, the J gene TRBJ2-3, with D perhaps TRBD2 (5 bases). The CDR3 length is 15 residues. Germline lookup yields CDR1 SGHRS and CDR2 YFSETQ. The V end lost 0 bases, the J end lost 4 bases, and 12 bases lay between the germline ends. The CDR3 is CASSLGGGSPDTQYF. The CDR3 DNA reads TGCGCCAGCAGCTTGGGTGGAGGTAGCCCAGATACGCAGTATTTT.

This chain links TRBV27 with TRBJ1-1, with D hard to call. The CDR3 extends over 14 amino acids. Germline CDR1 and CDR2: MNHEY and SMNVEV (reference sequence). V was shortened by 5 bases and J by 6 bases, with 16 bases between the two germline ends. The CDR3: CASSPRIVGPEAFF. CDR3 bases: TGTGCCAGCAGTCCCCGGATAGTAGGGCCTGAAGCTTTCTTT.

The CDR3 coding sequence is TGTGCCAGCAGTTGGAGTTACGAGCAGTACTTC. It yields the protein CASSWSYEQYF. This sequence joins TRBV25-1 and TRBJ2-5; unclear D gene. The J call may be mistaken, given a closer DNA end match to TRBJ2-7. Germline lookup yields CDR1 MGHDK and CDR2 SYGVNS. CDR3 size: 11 residues.

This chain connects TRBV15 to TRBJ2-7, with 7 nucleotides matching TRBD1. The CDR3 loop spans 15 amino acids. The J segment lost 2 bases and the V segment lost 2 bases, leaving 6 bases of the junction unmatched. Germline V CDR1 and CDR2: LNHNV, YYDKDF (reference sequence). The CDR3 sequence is CATSRPGQKTYEQYF. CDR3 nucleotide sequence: TGTGCCACCAGCAGACCGGGACAGAAAACCTACGAGCAGTACTTC.

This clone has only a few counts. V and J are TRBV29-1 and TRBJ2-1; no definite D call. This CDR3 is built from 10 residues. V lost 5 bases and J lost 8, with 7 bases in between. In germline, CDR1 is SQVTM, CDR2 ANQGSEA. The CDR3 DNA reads TGCAGCGTTCAGGCGGATGAGCAGTTCTTC. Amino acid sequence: CSVQADEQFF.

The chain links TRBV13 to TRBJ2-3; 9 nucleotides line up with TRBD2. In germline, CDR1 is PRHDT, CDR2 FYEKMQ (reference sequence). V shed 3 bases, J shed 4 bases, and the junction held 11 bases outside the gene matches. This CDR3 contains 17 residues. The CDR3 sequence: CASSLLSGGRRPDTQYF. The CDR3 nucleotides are TGTGCCAGCAGCTTGCTTAGCGGGGGACGCCGCCCAGATACGCAGTATTTT.

CDR3 nucleotide sequence: TGCAGCGTTGCGGGGGGGGACTATGGCTACACCTTC. This translates into CSVAGGDYGYTF. J is TRBJ1-2 and V is TRBV29-1; D may be TRBD1 (5 bases). CDR3 size: 12 residues. With 4 bases removed from V and 3 bases from J, the gap between germline ends came to 9 bases. CDR1 and CDR2 from the germline V gene are SQVTM and ANQGSEA.

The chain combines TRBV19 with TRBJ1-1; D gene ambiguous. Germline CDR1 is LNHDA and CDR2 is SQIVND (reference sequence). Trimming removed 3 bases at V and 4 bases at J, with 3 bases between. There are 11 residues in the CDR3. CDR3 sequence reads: CASSITTEAFF. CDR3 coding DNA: TGTGCCAGTAGTATCACCACTGAAGCTTTCTTT.

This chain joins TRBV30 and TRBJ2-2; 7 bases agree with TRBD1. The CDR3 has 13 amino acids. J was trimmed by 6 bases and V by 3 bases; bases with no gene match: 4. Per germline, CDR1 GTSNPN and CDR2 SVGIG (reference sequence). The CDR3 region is CAWRTGWAGELFF. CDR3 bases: TGTGCCTGGAGGACAGGGTGGGCCGGGGAGCTGTTTTTT.

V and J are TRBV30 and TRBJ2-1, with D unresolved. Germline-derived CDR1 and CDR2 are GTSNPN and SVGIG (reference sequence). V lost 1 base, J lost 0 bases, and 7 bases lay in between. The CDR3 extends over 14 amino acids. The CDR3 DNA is TGTGCCTGGAGTGATCTGAGCTCCTACAATGAGCAGTTCTTC. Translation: CAWSDLSSYNEQFF.

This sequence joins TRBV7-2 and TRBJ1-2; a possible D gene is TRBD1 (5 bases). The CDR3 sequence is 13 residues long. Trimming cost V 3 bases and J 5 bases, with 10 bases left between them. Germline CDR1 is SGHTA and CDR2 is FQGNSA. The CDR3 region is CASSFRQIYGYTF. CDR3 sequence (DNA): TGTGCCAGCAGCTTCCGACAGATTTATGGCTACACCTTC. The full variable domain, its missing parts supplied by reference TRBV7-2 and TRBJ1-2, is GAGVSQSPSNKVTEKGKDVELRCDPISGHTALYWYRQSLGQGLEFLIYFQGNSAPDKSGLPSDRFSAERTGGSVSTLTIQRTQQEDSAVYLCASSFRQIYGYTFGSGTRLTVV.

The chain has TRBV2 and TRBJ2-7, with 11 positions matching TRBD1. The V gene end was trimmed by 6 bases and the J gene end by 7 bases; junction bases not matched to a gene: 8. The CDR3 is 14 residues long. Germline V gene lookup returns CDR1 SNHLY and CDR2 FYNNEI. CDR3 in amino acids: CASRRTGGQGEQYF. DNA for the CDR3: TGTGCCAGCAGACGGACAGGGGGCCAGGGAGAGCAGTACTTC.

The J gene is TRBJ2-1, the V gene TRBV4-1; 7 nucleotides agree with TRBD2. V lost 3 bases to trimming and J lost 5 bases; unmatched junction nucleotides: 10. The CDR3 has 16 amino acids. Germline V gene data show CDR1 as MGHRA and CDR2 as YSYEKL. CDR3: CASSHQSRGDHNEQFF. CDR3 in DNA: TGCGCCAGCAGCCACCAGTCCCGGGGGGACCACAATGAGCAGTTCTTC.

CDR3 nucleotide sequence: TGTGCCATCAGTGAGACAGGGGTGGACATTCAGTACTTC. Translated, it gives CAISETGVDIQYF. V gene TRBV10-3 combines with J gene TRBJ2-4; 7 positions agree with TRBD1. The trim removed 2 bases at V and 8 bases at J, leaving 3 bases unmatched. CDR1 ENHRY and CDR2 SYGVKD come from the germline V gene. CDR3 length: 13 amino acids.

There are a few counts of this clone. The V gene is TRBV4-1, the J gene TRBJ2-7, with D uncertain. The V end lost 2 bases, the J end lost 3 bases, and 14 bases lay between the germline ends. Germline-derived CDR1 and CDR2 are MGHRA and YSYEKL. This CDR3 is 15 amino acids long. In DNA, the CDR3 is TGCGCCAGCAGCCAAACCCCGTCGCCGAACTACGAGCAGTACTTC. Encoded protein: CASSQTPSPNYEQYF.

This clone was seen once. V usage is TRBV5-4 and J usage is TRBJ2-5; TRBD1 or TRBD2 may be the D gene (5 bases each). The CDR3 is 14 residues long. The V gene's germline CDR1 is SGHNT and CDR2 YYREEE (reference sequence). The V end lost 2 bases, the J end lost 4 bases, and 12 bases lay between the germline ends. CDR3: CASSLPGRGETQYF. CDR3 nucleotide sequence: TGTGCCAGCAGCTTACCGGGACGAGGAGAGACCCAGTACTTC. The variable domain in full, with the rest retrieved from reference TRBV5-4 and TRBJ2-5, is ETGVTQSPTHLIKTRGQQVTLRCSSQSGHNTVSWYQQALGQGPQFIFQYYREEENGRGNFPPRFSGLQFPNYSSELNVNALELDDSALYLCASSLPGRGETQYFGPGTRLLVL.

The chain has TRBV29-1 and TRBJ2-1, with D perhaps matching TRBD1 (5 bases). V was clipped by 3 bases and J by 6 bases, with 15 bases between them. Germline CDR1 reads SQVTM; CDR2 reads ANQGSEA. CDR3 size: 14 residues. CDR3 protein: CSVEESGQGNEQFF. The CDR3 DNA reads TGCAGCGTTGAGGAGTCAGGGCAGGGCAATGAGCAGTTCTTC.

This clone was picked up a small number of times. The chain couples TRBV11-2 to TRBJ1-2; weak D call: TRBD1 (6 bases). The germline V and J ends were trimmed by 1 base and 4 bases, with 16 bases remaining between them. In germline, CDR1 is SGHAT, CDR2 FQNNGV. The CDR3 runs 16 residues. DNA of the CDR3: TGTGCCAGCAGCTTAGGGTTTAGGGGGGCCATCTATGGCTACACCTTC. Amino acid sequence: CASSLGFRGAIYGYTF.

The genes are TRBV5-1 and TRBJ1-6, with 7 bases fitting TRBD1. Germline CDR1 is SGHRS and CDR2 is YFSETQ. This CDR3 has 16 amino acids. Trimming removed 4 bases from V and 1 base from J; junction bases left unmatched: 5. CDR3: CASSPNRGSYNSPLHF. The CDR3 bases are TGCGCCAGCAGCCCGAACAGGGGATCCTATAATTCACCCCTCCACTTT.

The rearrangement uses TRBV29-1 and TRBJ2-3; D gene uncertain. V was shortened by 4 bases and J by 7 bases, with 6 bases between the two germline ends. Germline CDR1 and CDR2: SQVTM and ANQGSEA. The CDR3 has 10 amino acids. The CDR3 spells CSVGTYTQYF. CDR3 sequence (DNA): TGCAGCGTTGGCACGTATACGCAGTATTTT.